Shown below are 31 T cell receptor beta chains from a single sample sequenced in a study of T-cell memory formation after mild COVID-19. Via MiXCR, TCRdb re-called the 5' RACE reads, giving one row per CDR3 protein. This repertoire shows 350,000 to 450,000 distinct CDR3 sequences, 13% to 15% found once; its top ten account for about 22%. Sequenced sample: PBMCs or a T cell subset sorted from them (not recorded which). Receptors were obtained from a man aged 18 to 35 who had mild COVID-19 (a few samples of this study predate the infection). Cell type and time point are not known.

The table lists this clonotype with many counts. The DNA of the CDR3 is TGCAGTGCTAGAGATCTAGGGGGCAATCAGCCCCAGCATTTT. Translated, it gives CSARDLGGNQPQHF. The rearrangement joins TRBV20-1 to TRBJ1-5; tentative D call: TRBD1 (5 bases). The germline V gene encodes CDR1 DFQATT and CDR2 SNEGSKA (reference sequence). V lost 0 bases and J 2 bases, leaving 8 bases between the germline ends. This CDR3 is 14 amino acids long.

This clonotype was seen at least ten times. This sequence joins TRBV7-8 and TRBJ2-7; the D is unclear. Germline loops: CDR1 SGHVS, CDR2 FQNEAQ. CDR3 length equals 16 residues. The germline V and J ends were trimmed by 0 bases and 6 bases, with 18 bases remaining between them. The CDR3 loop reads CASSLAPGPLAAEQYV. Written as DNA, the CDR3 is TGTGCCAGCAGCTTAGCGCCGGGCCCGCTTGCCGCCGAGCAGTACGTC.

This clonotype was counted many times. The CDR3 bases are TGTGCCAGCAGCCTTTTACAGGGTAACGGCAATCAGCCCCAGCATTTT. Its protein product is CASSLLQGNGNQPQHF. This chain links TRBV7-2 with TRBJ1-5; a possible D gene is TRBD1 (6 bases). Germline V gene sequence: CDR1 SGHTA, CDR2 FQGNSA. The length of the CDR3 is 16 residues. V shed 5 bases and J shed 2 bases, with 16 bases lying between them.

V usage is TRBV5-6 and J usage is TRBJ1-5, with a tentative D call TRBD1 (6 bases). Per germline, CDR1 SGHDT and CDR2 YYEEEE. The CDR3 totals 15 residues. V was shortened by 2 bases and J by 11 bases, with 20 bases between the two germline ends. The CDR3, as DNA: TGTGCCAGCAGCTTACCCCCGGGGGCCATCACAGCCCAGCATTTT. Amino acids: CASSLPPGAITAQHF.

Only a few counts were recorded for this clonotype. The genes are TRBV10-1 and TRBJ2-1, with D perhaps matching TRBD2 (5 bases). The CDR3 length is 15 residues. V was trimmed by 0 bases and J by 6 bases, leaving 12 bases between them. The germline CDR1 and CDR2 sequences are WNHNN and SYGVQD (reference sequence). CDR3 nucleotides: TGCGCCAGCAGTGAGTCGTTTGTTGAGGGCAATGAGCAGTTCTTC. Translated: CASSESFVEGNEQFF.

The genes are TRBV4-2 and TRBJ1-6; D remains ambiguous. With 4 bases removed from V and 14 bases from J, the gap between germline ends came to 15 bases. The CDR3 sequence is 13 residues long. Per germline, CDR1 LGHNA and CDR2 YNFKEQ. The DNA for the CDR3 is TGTGCCAGCAGCCCGAGGGTGGAGGTCGCCCTCCACTTT. This sequence encodes CASSPRVEVALHF.

The CDR3 nucleotides read TGTGCCAGCAGGCAACAGGGGACAGCCGGGGAGCTGTTTTTT. Translated, it gives CASRQQGTAGELFF. The V call is TRBV28, the J call TRBJ2-2; the match to TRBD1 covers 7 bases. CDR3 length: 14 amino acids. CDR1 and CDR2 from the germline V gene are MDHEN and SYDVKM. Trimming at V came to 6 bases and at J to 6 bases, leaving 7 bases not matched to a gene.

This clonotype was counted only a few times. V is TRBV7-9 and J is TRBJ1-2; no firm D call. This CDR3 has 15 residues. In germline, CDR1 is SEHNR, CDR2 FQNEAQ (reference sequence). Trimming cost V 6 bases and J 2 bases, with 16 bases left between them. CDR3 sequence: CASSSDPTSNYGYTF. The CDR3 DNA is TGTGCCAGCAGTTCCGACCCGACTTCCAACTATGGCTACACCTTC. Complete variable domain (other parts from reference TRBV7-9 and TRBJ1-2): DTGVSQNPRHKITKRGQNVTFRCDPISEHNRLYWYRQTLGQGPEFLTYFQNEAQLEKSRLLSDRFSAERPKGSFSTLEIQRTEQGDSAMYLCASSSDPTSNYGYTFGSGTRLTVV.

The chain links TRBV5-1 to TRBJ1-2; TRBD1 matches at 7 bases. Trimming at V came to 2 bases and at J to 0 bases, leaving 1 base not matched to a gene. The length of the CDR3 is 14 residues. Germline CDR1 reads SGHRS; CDR2 reads YFSETQ. The CDR3 here is CASSFGTANYGYTF. The CDR3 nucleotides read TGCGCCAGCAGCTTTGGGACAGCTAACTATGGCTACACCTTC. The full variable domain, rest sourced from reference TRBV5-1 and TRBJ1-2, is KAGVTQTPRYLIKTRGQQVTLSCSPISGHRSVSWYQQTPGQGLQFLFEYFSETQRNKGNFPGRFSGRQFSNSRSEMNVSTLELGDSALYLCASSFGTANYGYTFGSGTRLTVV.

The chain has TRBV7-8 and TRBJ2-4; D gene uncertain. The germline V and J ends were trimmed by 5 bases and 0 bases, with 5 bases remaining between them. This CDR3 has 13 residues. CDR1 SGHVS and CDR2 FQNEAQ come from the germline V gene. The CDR3 sequence is CASSLIAKNIQYF. For the CDR3, the DNA is TGTGCCAGCAGCCTTATAGCCAAAAACATTCAGTACTTC.

The chain couples TRBV4-2 to TRBJ1-1; no reliable D call. The germline gives CDR1 LGHNA, CDR2 YNFKEQ. The V end was cut by 1 base, the J end by 5 bases, with 14 bases between. The CDR3 totals 15 residues. As DNA, the CDR3 is TGTGCCAGCAGCCAAGCTGGCCGGGTGGGGACTGAAGCTTTCTTT. It encodes CASSQAGRVGTEAFF.

CDR3 protein: CASTRTSGGARGEQFF. DNA for the CDR3: TGTGCCAGCACGAGGACTAGCGGGGGGGCTCGGGGTGAGCAGTTCTTC. The chain links TRBV9 to TRBJ2-1; 15 nucleotides match TRBD2. Germline loops: CDR1 SGDLS, CDR2 YYNGEE. After removal of 6 bases from V and 9 bases from J, the junction contained 10 bases not matched to a gene. The CDR3 contains 16 residues.

This clonotype appeared many times. J is TRBJ2-5 and V is TRBV7-3; 11 nucleotides match TRBD2. Trimming at V came to 4 bases and at J to 5 bases, leaving 6 bases not matched to a gene. From germline, CDR1 is SGHTA and CDR2 FQGTGA. The CDR3 is made up of 15 amino acids. CDR3 coding DNA: TGTGCCAGCAGCTCTGGGACTAGCGGCGGCGAGACCCAGTACTTC. It yields the protein CASSSGTSGGETQYF.

The gene calls are TRBV5-1 and TRBJ2-7; a possible D gene is TRBD1 (5 bases). V dropped 0 bases and J dropped 3 bases, with 13 bases sitting between them. The CDR3 is 15 amino acids. Germline V gene lookup returns CDR1 SGHRS and CDR2 YFSETQ. In nucleotides, the CDR3 is TGCGCCAGCAGCTTGGTGGCAGGGAATAACTACGAGCAGTACTTC. It encodes CASSLVAGNNYEQYF.

This clonotype was seen a handful of times. The J gene is TRBJ2-7, the V gene TRBV20-1; 8 bases are a match to TRBD2. CDR1 and CDR2 (germline): DFQATT, SNEGSKA (reference sequence). This CDR3 contains 14 residues. V lost 6 bases to trimming and J lost 4 bases; unmatched junction nucleotides: 11. This CDR3 reads CSARGPSGGYEQYF. The CDR3 nucleotides are TGCAGTGCCCGGGGCCCCAGCGGGGGATACGAGCAGTACTTC.

The V gene is TRBV5-1, the J gene TRBJ2-3; TRBD2 matches at 7 bases. CDR1 and CDR2 (germline): SGHRS, YFSETQ. V dropped 4 bases and J dropped 5; count of bases not matched to a gene: 10. This CDR3 spans 15 amino acids. The DNA of the CDR3 is TGCGCCAGCAGCGTCCACCGGGACTATGGAGATACGCAGTATTTT. Protein sequence: CASSVHRDYGDTQYF.

This clonotype has at least ten counts. This chain joins TRBV20-1 and TRBJ2-5; TRBD2 matches 10 bases. Germline V gene sequence: CDR1 DFQATT, CDR2 SNEGSKA (reference sequence). CDR3 length: 15 amino acids. V was clipped by 2 bases and J by 5 bases; unmatched bases: 8. CDR3 coding DNA: TGCAGTGCTAGATTGAGCGGGGGGGCCTGGGAGACCCAGTACTTC. Translated: CSARLSGGAWETQYF.

This clonotype was found a few times. V usage is TRBV6-6 and J usage is TRBJ2-3, with D perhaps matching TRBD1 or TRBD2 (5 bases each). Trimming cost V 0 bases and J 5 bases, with 15 bases left between them. The CDR3 length is 16 residues. In germline, CDR1 is MNHNY, CDR2 SVGAGI (reference sequence). In DNA form, the CDR3 reads TGTGCCAGCAGTTACTCCGGTGGGACGGTGAAAGATACGCAGTATTTT. Translated: CASSYSGGTVKDTQYF.

This clonotype was observed a few times. The chain links TRBV18 to TRBJ2-3, with 7 bases that match TRBD1. The CDR3 covers 16 residues. Per germline, CDR1 KGHSH and CDR2 LQKENI. J lost 1 base, V lost 4 bases, and 8 bases had no gene match. CDR3: CASSLSGTDGTDTQYF. In nucleotides, the CDR3 is TGTGCCAGCTCACTATCCGGGACAGATGGCACAGATACGCAGTATTTT.

V and J are TRBV6-2 or TRBV6-3 and TRBJ1-5; 8 bases map to TRBD1. The CDR3 spans 15 residues. The germline V gene has CDR1 MNHEY and CDR2 SVGEGT. J lost 3 bases, V lost 1 base, and 2 bases had no gene match. The CDR3 loop is CASSYWTGNNQPQHF. CDR3 DNA: TGTGCCAGCAGTTACTGGACAGGGAACAATCAGCCCCAGCATTTT.

This clonotype came up a few times. This chain links TRBV6-2 or TRBV6-3 with TRBJ1-1; D gene unclear. Germline CDR1 and CDR2: MNHEY and SVGEGT. The CDR3 is 14 amino acids. With 3 bases removed from V and 1 base from J, the gap between germline ends came to 9 bases. The CDR3 coding sequence is TGTGCCAGCAGTTATGGGCTTCCGAACACTGAAGCTTTCTTT. Translation gives CASSYGLPNTEAFF.

At least ten counts were recorded for this clonotype. The chain couples TRBV4-2 to TRBJ2-1; 9 nucleotides agree with TRBD2. The V segment lost 4 bases and the J segment 0 bases; nucleotides outside the gene matches: 4. Looked up from germline, CDR1 is LGHNA and CDR2 is YNFKEQ. The CDR3 extends over 16 amino acids. The CDR3 nucleotides are TGTGCCAGCAGCCTTGGTAGCGGGAGCTCCTACAATGAGCAGTTCTTC. It yields the protein CASSLGSGSSYNEQFF.

The rearrangement uses TRBV5-4 and TRBJ1-2, with TRBD1 matching 7 bases. Unmatched junction bases numbered 10, after V lost 0 bases and J lost 2 bases. This CDR3 is 17 amino acids long. CDR1 and CDR2 (germline): SGHNT, YYREEE (reference sequence). CDR3 nucleotide sequence: TGTGCCAGCAGCTTGGTACTACAGGGGAGGGTCAACTATGGCTACACCTTC. As protein: CASSLVLQGRVNYGYTF. Variable domain in full (rest from reference TRBV5-4 and TRBJ1-2): ETGVTQSPTHLIKTRGQQVTLRCSSQSGHNTVSWYQQALGQGPQFIFQYYREEENGRGNFPPRFSGLQFPNYSSELNVNALELDDSALYLCASSLVLQGRVNYGYTFGSGTRLTVV.

In its sample, this clonotype was seen a few times. The chain couples TRBV7-9 to TRBJ2-7, with unresolved D. CDR1 is SEHNR and CDR2 is FQNEAQ in the germline V gene (reference sequence). The CDR3 runs 14 residues. The germline V and J ends were trimmed by 1 base and 3 bases, with 10 bases remaining between them. The CDR3 DNA is TGTGCCAGCAGCTTAGGTGCCAGGAACTACGAGCAGTACTTC. As protein: CASSLGARNYEQYF. Supplemented by reference TRBV7-9 and TRBJ2-7, the full variable domain reads DTGVSQNPRHKITKRGQNVTFRCDPISEHNRLYWYRQTLGQGPEFLTYFQNEAQLEKSRLLSDRFSAERPKGSFSTLEIQRTEQGDSAMYLCASSLGARNYEQYFGPGTRLTVT.

Worth noting for this clonotype: A much more abundant neighbour one base away suggests this may be a read error. The chain recombines TRBV15 with TRBJ2-2, with no clear D. The CDR3 totals 12 residues. Germline values: CDR1 LNHNV, CDR2 YYDKDF (reference sequence). Trimming removed 3 bases at V and 3 bases at J, with 2 bases between. The CDR3 DNA reads TGTGCCACCAGCAGGTACACCGGGGAGCTGTTTTTT. Translated: CATSRYTGELFF. Supplemented by reference TRBV15 and TRBJ2-2, the full variable domain reads DAMVIQNPRYQVTQFGKPVTLSCSQTLNHNVMYWYQQKSSQAPKLLFHYYDKDFNNEADTPDNFQSRRPNTSFCFLDIRSPGLGDTAMYLCATSRYTGELFFGEGSRLTVL.

This clonotype came up a few times. The rearrangement joins TRBV7-2 to TRBJ2-7; D unclear. The CDR3 loop spans 14 amino acids. V was trimmed by 1 base and J by 4 bases, leaving 11 bases between them. Germline CDR1 reads SGHTA; CDR2 reads FQGNSA. CDR3 loop: CASSLDGIRYEQYV. The DNA of the CDR3 is TGTGCCAGCAGCTTAGACGGTATCCGTTACGAGCAGTACGTC.

This clonotype was recorded many times. V and J are TRBV4-3 and TRBJ2-2, with D possibly being TRBD2 (6 bases). Per the germline V gene, CDR1 is LGHNA and CDR2 is YSLEER. V lost 4 bases, J lost 3 bases, and 18 bases lay in between. The CDR3 length is 17 residues. The CDR3 sequence is CASSRRMGGADTGELFF. In nucleotides, the CDR3 is TGCGCCAGCAGCCGCCGGATGGGGGGTGCGGACACCGGGGAGCTGTTTTTT.

This clonotype was picked up a small number of times. The rearrangement uses TRBV10-3 and TRBJ2-5; TRBD1 aligns across 7 bases. CDR1 is ENHRY and CDR2 is SYGVKD in the germline V gene. This CDR3 has 14 residues. Trimming removed 10 bases from V and 2 bases from J; junction bases left unmatched: 10. CDR3 coding DNA: TGTGCCACCTCTCCGTTGACAGGGCAAGAGACCCAGTACTTC. Its translation: CATSPLTGQETQYF.

This clonotype was recorded a few times. This chain joins TRBV5-4 and TRBJ1-4; 10 nucleotides line up with TRBD1. The CDR3 is made up of 19 amino acids. With 3 bases clipped from V and 6 bases from J, the junction kept 17 bases outside the gene matches. The V gene's germline CDR1 is SGHNT and CDR2 YYREEE (reference sequence). Here the CDR3 reads CASSWRKGTDRGLDEKLFF. DNA for the CDR3: TGTGCCAGCAGCTGGAGGAAGGGGACCGACAGGGGGCTGGATGAAAAACTGTTTTTT.

The V and J genes are TRBV7-2 and TRBJ2-5, with D possibly matching TRBD2 (5 bases). The V and J ends lost 3 bases and 5 bases respectively, with 16 bases between them. CDR1 is SGHTA and CDR2 is FQGNSA in the germline V gene. The length of the CDR3 is 15 residues. CDR3 DNA: TGTGCCAGCAGCTTGCCTGAGGGAGCCAGGGAGACCCAGTACTTC. It codes for CASSLPEGARETQYF.

The rearrangement links TRBV18 to TRBJ2-7, with D possibly called TRBD1 or TRBD2 (5 bases each). Germline assignment: CDR1 KGHSH and CDR2 LQKENI. The CDR3 runs 13 residues. V was cut by 5 bases and J by 3 bases, with 11 bases left in between. CDR3 loop: CASSAGTDYEQYF. In DNA form, the CDR3 reads TGTGCCAGCTCAGCCGGGACCGACTACGAGCAGTACTTC.